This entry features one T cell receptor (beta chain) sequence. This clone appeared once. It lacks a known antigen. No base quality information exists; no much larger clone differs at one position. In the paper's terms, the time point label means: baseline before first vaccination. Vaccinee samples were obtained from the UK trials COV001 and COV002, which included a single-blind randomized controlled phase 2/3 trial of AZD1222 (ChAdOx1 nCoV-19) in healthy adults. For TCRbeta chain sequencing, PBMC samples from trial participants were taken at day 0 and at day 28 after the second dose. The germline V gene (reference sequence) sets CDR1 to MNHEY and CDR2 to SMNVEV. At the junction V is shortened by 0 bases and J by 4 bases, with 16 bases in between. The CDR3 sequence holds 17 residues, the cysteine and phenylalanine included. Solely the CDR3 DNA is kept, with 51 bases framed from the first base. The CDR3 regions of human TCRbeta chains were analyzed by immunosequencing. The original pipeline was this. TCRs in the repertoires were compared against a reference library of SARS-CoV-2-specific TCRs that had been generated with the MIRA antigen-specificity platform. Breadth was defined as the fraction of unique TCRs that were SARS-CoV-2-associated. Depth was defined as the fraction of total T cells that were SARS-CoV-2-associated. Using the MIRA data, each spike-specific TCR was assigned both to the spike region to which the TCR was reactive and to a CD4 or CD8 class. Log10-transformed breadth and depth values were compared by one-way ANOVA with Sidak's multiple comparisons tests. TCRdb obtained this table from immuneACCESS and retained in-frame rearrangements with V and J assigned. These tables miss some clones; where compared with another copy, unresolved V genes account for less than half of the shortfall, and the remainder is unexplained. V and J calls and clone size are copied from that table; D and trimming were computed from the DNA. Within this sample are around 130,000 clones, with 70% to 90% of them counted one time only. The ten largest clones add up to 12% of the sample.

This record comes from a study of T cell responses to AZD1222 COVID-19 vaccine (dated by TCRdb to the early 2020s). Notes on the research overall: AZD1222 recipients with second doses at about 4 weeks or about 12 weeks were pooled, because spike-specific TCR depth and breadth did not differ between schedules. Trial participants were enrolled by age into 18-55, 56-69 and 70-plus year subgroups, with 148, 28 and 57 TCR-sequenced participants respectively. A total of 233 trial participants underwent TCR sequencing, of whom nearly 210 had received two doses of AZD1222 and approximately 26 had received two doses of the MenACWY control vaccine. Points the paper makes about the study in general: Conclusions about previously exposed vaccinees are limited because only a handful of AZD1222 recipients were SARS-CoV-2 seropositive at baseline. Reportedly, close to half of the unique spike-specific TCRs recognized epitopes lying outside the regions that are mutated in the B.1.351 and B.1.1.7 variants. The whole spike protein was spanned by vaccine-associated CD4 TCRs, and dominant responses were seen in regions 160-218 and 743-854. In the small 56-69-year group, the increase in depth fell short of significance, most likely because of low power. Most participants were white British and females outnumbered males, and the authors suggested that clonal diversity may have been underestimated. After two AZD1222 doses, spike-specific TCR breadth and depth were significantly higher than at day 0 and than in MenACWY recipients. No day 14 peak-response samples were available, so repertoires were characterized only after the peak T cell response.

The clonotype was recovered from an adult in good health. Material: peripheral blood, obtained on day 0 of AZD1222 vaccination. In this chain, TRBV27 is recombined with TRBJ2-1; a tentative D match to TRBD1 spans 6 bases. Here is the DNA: TGTGCCAGCAGTTTATCGAAAGGGGGAGTCGGTTACAATGAGCAGTTCTTC. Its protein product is CASSLSKGGVGYNEQFF.